The entry below gives a single T cell receptor beta chain sequence along with its context. Its antigen is as yet unknown. These data belong to a study of shared clonotypes between healthy human individuals. Study outcomes and limitations: On the whole, naive subsets had larger estimated richness than memory subsets had. Of the naive CD4 clonotypes, approximately 5% were shared across a handful of donors. Specimens sampled were limited to blood, with tissue repertoires likely differing.

CD45RO-negative cells were positively selected for CCR7, leaving out terminally differentiated effector memory CD45RA+ cells. The CDR3 sequence is 14 residues long. V shed 3 bases and J shed 0 bases, with 9 bases lying between them. Germline CDR1 is SNHLY and CDR2 is FYNNEI. A roughly 220 ng quantity of DNA, 29,000 or so T cell genomes, went into the sorted-subset replicate PCRs. Using immunoSEQ multiplex PCR, the repertoire was profiled, and TCRdb retains in-frame clones only, with some absent. Here the sample spans about 590,000 clones, roughly 95% being singletons. This rearrangement joins TRBV2 to TRBJ2-7, with D possibly being TRBD2 (5 bases). The source of this sequence is a woman younger than 45 in good health. Sequenced sample: naive CD8+ T cells sorted from blood. The CDR3 protein is CASSDGLLSYEQYF. The CDR3 DNA reads as TGTGCCAGCAGTGATGGACTCCTCTCCTACGAGCAGTACTTC.